The rows below give T cell receptor beta chains drawn from one sample of a study of T cells in Graves' hyperthyroidism and ophthalmopathy. TCRdb analysed the multiplex PCR reads with MiXCR anew, one entry per CDR3 protein. The sample gives about 640,000 distinct CDR3 sequences, around 21% of which show up once; roughly a third is in the top ten. Sequenced material: blood. The receptor source for this set is a man aged 25-45 years with Graves' ophthalmopathy. CDR3s leave out the opening cysteine and the closing phenylalanine or tryptophan. A D gene is named only where the DNA matches it firmly.

V gene	J gene	D gene	CDR3 protein
TRBV2	TRBJ1-2	NA	ASPGGAGYGYT
TRBV7-2	TRBJ1-2	TRBD1	ASSPDRGDGYT
TRBV28	TRBJ2-7	TRBD1	ASSSSGTGAFEQY
TRBV7-8	TRBJ2-7	TRBD1	ASSLDGTASEQY
TRBV5-1	TRBJ2-1	TRBD2	ASSLVTSGYNEQF
TRBV20-1	TRBJ1-1	NA	SARDQGNTEAF
TRBV11-2	TRBJ2-1	TRBD2	ASSPRTSGRGNEQF
TRBV11-2	TRBJ1-1	NA	ASSLVGNGAEAF
TRBV5-6	TRBJ2-5	TRBD1	ASSTQGQGTWETQY
TRBV18	TRBJ1-6	TRBD1	ASSPSTGVGSPLH